This paragraph reports one T cell receptor beta chain. The data are from a study of cytomegalovirus exposure and HLA in healthy donors. The primer mix had 60 Vbeta and 13 Jbeta primers. Libraries were prepared by immunoSEQ multiplex PCR; TCRdb keeps only in-frame clonotypes and omits some of them. This repertoire shows 100,000 to 150,000 clones, roughly 78% found once; its top ten account for 6% to 8%. The length of the CDR3 is 15 residues. Trimming pared 0 bases from V and 2 bases from J, leaving 8 bases between. Germline values: CDR1 SGHTA, CDR2 FQGNSA. The chain recombines TRBV7-2 with TRBJ1-5; no definite D call. This sequence was found in a woman in her 40s in good health and CMV-seronegative. Sample: PBMCs. The CDR3 coding sequence is TGTGCCAGCAGCTTAGCGGTTAGTGGCAATCAGCCCCAGCATTTT. This encodes CASSLAVSGNQPQHF.